Sequencing of this T cell receptor (beta chain) was carried out in a study of blood T cells in healthy people across ages. General study points: Long-lived donors carried more naive CD4+ cells and greater diversity than aged donors. What prevented conclusive comparison of naive and antigen-experienced cells was that PBMCs were unsorted.

The second PCR ran about 6 to 11 cycles with a sample-barcoded 5' primer and J-beta primers. No fewer than 3 million CDR3-containing paired-end reads came from each sample. Each CDR3 protein is one row after TCRdb ran MiXCR on the 5' RACE reads. The table has approximately 1.5 million distinct CDR3 sequences, about 35% seen once. The CDR3 has 15 residues. With 5 bases clipped from V and 7 bases from J, the junction kept 9 bases outside the gene matches. Germline loops: CDR1 SGHKS, CDR2 YYEKEE (reference sequence). Healthy Caucasians from Russia aged roughly 6 to 95 served as donors. As regards this clonotype: Its target is unknown.

This clonotype was sampled from a woman in her 30s in good health. The material sequenced was blood. The chain is built from TRBV5-5 and TRBJ1-6, with 7 bases that match TRBD1. The CDR3 sequence is CASRGMTGLNSPLHF. Written as DNA, the CDR3 is TGTGCCAGCAGGGGGATGACAGGGTTAAATTCACCCCTCCACTTT.